Below, 17 T cell receptor beta chains from the same sample are listed, as sequenced in a study of cytomegalovirus exposure and HLA in healthy donors. 60 Vbeta and 13 Jbeta primers were used in PCR. The protocol was immunoSEQ multiplex PCR, while the TCRdb copy is restricted to in-frame clones and leaves out a portion. Among roughly 150,000 clones listed, 65% to 80% were seen once. Specimen: PBMCs. The receptor source for this set is a human donor in good health.

The V call is TRBV5-1, the J call TRBJ2-3, with D possibly TRBD1 on 5 matching bases. Trimming cost V 1 base and J 2 bases, with 8 bases left between them. The CDR3 loop spans 14 amino acids. Germline V gene data show CDR1 as SGHRS and CDR2 as YFSETQ. CDR3 residues: CASSLSRATDTQYF. The CDR3 DNA reads as TGCGCCAGCAGCTTGTCCAGGGCCACAGATACGCAGTATTTT. Based on the CDR3 plus reference TRBV5-1 and TRBJ2-3, the full variable domain is KAGVTQTPRYLIKTRGQQVTLSCSPISGHRSVSWYQQTPGQGLQFLFEYFSETQRNKGNFPGRFSGRQFSNSRSEMNVSTLELGDSALYLCASSLSRATDTQYFGPGTRLTVL.

The chain is built from TRBV2 and TRBJ2-1; no reliable D call. The CDR3 contains 15 residues. Trimming took off 4 bases at V and 5 bases at J, with 15 bases between the two ends. Germline V gene data show CDR1 as SNHLY and CDR2 as FYNNEI. CDR3 sequence: CASSVSGQIDNEQFF. In DNA form, the CDR3 reads TGTGCCAGCAGTGTCTCTGGGCAGATCGACAATGAGCAGTTCTTC.

The rearrangement joins TRBV13 to TRBJ2-1, with a weak D call TRBD2 (6 bases). Germline CDR1 reads PRHDT; CDR2 reads FYEKMQ (reference sequence). The CDR3 spans 16 residues. V was pared by 5 bases and J by 0 bases, with 14 bases between. CDR3 residues: CASSLTGESSYNEQFF. CDR3 DNA sequence: TGTGCCAGCAGCCTTACGGGGGAGAGCTCCTACAATGAGCAGTTCTTC.

This clone has just a few counts. The chain recombines TRBV5-1 with TRBJ2-7; TRBD1 matches at 8 bases. The CDR3 loop spans 16 amino acids. The germline V gene encodes CDR1 SGHRS and CDR2 YFSETQ. V dropped 3 bases and J dropped 4; count of bases not matched to a gene: 12. CDR3 residues: CASSYGQGQEVYEQYF. CDR3 nucleotides: TGCGCCAGCAGCTATGGACAGGGCCAAGAGGTGTACGAGCAGTACTTC. The full variable domain, with the rest looked up from reference TRBV5-1 and TRBJ2-7, is KAGVTQTPRYLIKTRGQQVTLSCSPISGHRSVSWYQQTPGQGLQFLFEYFSETQRNKGNFPGRFSGRQFSNSRSEMNVSTLELGDSALYLCASSYGQGQEVYEQYFGPGTRLTVT.

V gene TRBV27 combines with J gene TRBJ1-1, with TRBD1 matching over 7 bases. Looked up from germline, CDR1 is MNHEY and CDR2 is SMNVEV (reference sequence). This CDR3 has 13 residues. V trimming: 6 bases; J trimming: 4 bases; junction bases outside the gene matches: 5. The CDR3 DNA reads as TGTGCCAGCAGGATCCCAGGGGGCACTGAAGCTTTCTTT. Its translation is CASRIPGGTEAFF.

This sequence joins TRBV18 and TRBJ2-7, with 9 positions matching TRBD1. The length of the CDR3 is 16 residues. V shed 3 bases and J 2 bases; nucleotides not matched to a gene: 8. The V gene's germline CDR1 is KGHSH and CDR2 LQKENI. CDR3 nucleotides: TGTGCCAGCTCACCCTCCAAGGGGACAGGGCCCTACGAGCAGTACTTC. Translation: CASSPSKGTGPYEQYF.

The chain has TRBV5-1 and TRBJ2-7; 16 bases match TRBD2. J gave up 2 bases and V 6 bases, and 5 bases lay outside the gene matches. The CDR3 length is 16 residues. Germline V gives CDR1 SGHRS, CDR2 YFSETQ. CDR3 coding DNA: TGCGCCAGCACTACGGGACTAGCGGGAGGGGCCTACGAGCAGTACTTC. It codes for CASTTGLAGGAYEQYF. Full variable domain (rest looked up from reference TRBV5-1 and TRBJ2-7): KAGVTQTPRYLIKTRGQQVTLSCSPISGHRSVSWYQQTPGQGLQFLFEYFSETQRNKGNFPGRFSGRQFSNSRSEMNVSTLELGDSALYLCASTTGLAGGAYEQYFGPGTRLTVT.

This sequence joins TRBV4-2 and TRBJ2-2, with 7 bases aligning to TRBD2. Trimming removed 0 bases from V and 3 bases from J; junction bases left unmatched: 10. This CDR3 spans 18 amino acids. CDR1 and CDR2 (germline): LGHNA, YNFKEQ. The DNA of the CDR3 is TGTGCCAGCAGCCAAGATGGTGGGGGAGGGCCGCACACCGGGGAGCTGTTTTTT. Its translation: CASSQDGGGGPHTGELFF.

The genes are TRBV11-2 and TRBJ2-7; the match to TRBD2 covers 16 bases. The V gene end was trimmed by 4 bases and the J gene end by 4 bases; junction bases not matched to a gene: 4. CDR1 is SGHAT, CDR2 FQNNGV, per germline. The CDR3 covers 16 residues. The CDR3 here is CASSSGTSGRVYEQYF. Written as DNA, the CDR3 is TGTGCCAGCAGCTCCGGGACTAGCGGGAGGGTATACGAGCAGTACTTC.

In its sample, this clone was seen a few times. The chain uses TRBV5-4 and TRBJ2-1, with 12 bases that match TRBD2. Trimming at V came to 4 bases and at J to 9 bases, leaving 8 bases not matched to a gene. Germline V gives CDR1 SGHNT, CDR2 YYREEE (reference sequence). This CDR3 is 15 amino acids long. CDR3 amino acids: CASSPRTSGTGEQFF. Here the CDR3 DNA reads TGTGCCAGCAGCCCGAGGACTAGCGGGACTGGTGAGCAGTTCTTC.

This clone showed up just a few times. The chain recombines TRBV7-2 with TRBJ1-2; D possibly corresponds to TRBD1 (6 bases). With 1 base removed from V and 2 bases from J, the gap between germline ends came to 14 bases. This CDR3 has 16 amino acids. Germline lookup yields CDR1 SGHTA and CDR2 FQGNSA. The CDR3 sequence: CASSLDGGGLNYGYTF. The CDR3 nucleotides are TGTGCCAGCAGCTTAGATGGGGGCGGTTTAAACTATGGCTACACCTTC.

This clone was seen a few times. V is TRBV10-3 and J is TRBJ2-5; weak D call: TRBD1 (7 bases). V was clipped by 8 bases and J by 3 bases, with 16 bases between them. This CDR3 is built from 14 residues. From germline, CDR1 is ENHRY and CDR2 SYGVKD. This CDR3 reads CAIGPGGSEETQYF. The DNA of the CDR3 is TGTGCCATCGGCCCAGGGGGGTCAGAAGAGACCCAGTACTTC.

The chain joins TRBV10-3 to TRBJ1-1; possibly TRBD1 for D (5 bases). CDR1 is ENHRY, CDR2 SYGVKD, per germline. Trimming removed 4 bases at V and 0 bases at J, with 12 bases between. The CDR3 spans 15 residues. The CDR3: CAISAGGSMNTEAFF. The DNA for the CDR3 is TGTGCCATCAGTGCTGGGGGGTCCATGAACACTGAAGCTTTCTTT.

The chain combines TRBV28 with TRBJ1-5; D remains ambiguous. The CDR3 loop spans 14 amino acids. V gave up 6 bases and J gave up 3 bases, with 12 bases separating them. In germline, CDR1 is MDHEN, CDR2 SYDVKM. The CDR3 coding sequence is TGTGCCAGCAGCCAAACGAGGAACAATCAGCCCCAGCATTTT. The encoded protein is CASSQTRNNQPQHF.

In DNA, the CDR3 is TGCGCCAGCAGCTTGGGGGGCCCCCAAGAGACCCAGTACTTC. Protein product: CASSLGGPQETQYF. This chain uses TRBV5-1 with TRBJ2-5, with a weak D call TRBD1 (5 bases). The germline gives CDR1 SGHRS, CDR2 YFSETQ. This CDR3 is 14 amino acids long. The V end was cut by 0 bases, the J end by 1 base, with 7 bases between.

The V gene is TRBV10-3, the J gene TRBJ1-1, with D possibly being TRBD1 (6 bases). Germline V gene sequence: CDR1 ENHRY, CDR2 SYGVKD. The CDR3 consists of 19 residues. Trimming took 6 bases from V and 11 from J, leaving 37 bases between them. The CDR3 reads CAISAIQPTGQIDQMGAFF. The CDR3 region has the DNA TGTGCCATCAGCGCAATCCAACCAACCGGACAGATTGACCAAATGGGGGCTTTCTTT.

This clone showed up just a few times. This chain uses TRBV6-5 with TRBJ2-3, with 7 bases identical to TRBD2. Germline CDR1 and CDR2: MNHEY and SVGAGI. The J segment lost 11 bases and the V segment lost 1 base, leaving 9 bases of the junction unmatched. The CDR3 loop spans 14 amino acids. CDR3 sequence (DNA): TGTGCCAGCAGTTACTTTCCTGGGGGAGGGAGGCAGTATTTT. This translates into CASSYFPGGGRQYF.